This is a list of T cell receptor beta chains from one sample in a study of blood T cell repertoires in COVID-19. The data were produced by immunoSEQ multiplex PCR, yet TCRdb's version contains in-frame clones alone and is incomplete. The sample has 100,000 to 150,000 clones; approximately 84% are singletons. Material for sequencing was peripheral blood. The receptors shown here come from a man in his 70s with acute or convalescent COVID-19. Both conserved end residues are part of each CDR3. A D gene is named only where the DNA matches it firmly. Rows give clone size only sometimes, using once, few, many, or a class for an expanded clone.

j_gene: TRBJ2-2; v_gene: TRBV7-6; len: 15; abundance: NA; d_gene: NA; CDR3aa: CASSSSGAPTGELFF; CDR3nt: TGTGCCAGCAGCTCTTCAGGGGCTCCCACCGGGGAGCTGTTTTTT
j_gene: TRBJ2-5; v_gene: TRBV9; len: 15; abundance: NA; d_gene: TRBD1; CDR3aa: CASSVATGGAETQYF; CDR3nt: TGTGCCAGCAGCGTAGCGACAGGGGGCGCGGAGACCCAGTACTTC
j_gene: TRBJ2-1; v_gene: TRBV6-5; len: 12; abundance: NA; d_gene: NA; CDR3aa: CASARFNNEQFF; CDR3nt: TGTGCCAGCGCGCGGTTCAACAATGAGCAGTTCTTC
j_gene: TRBJ2-2; v_gene: TRBV19; len: 19; abundance: NA; d_gene: TRBD2; CDR3aa: CASSMSTSRGIRYTGELFF; CDR3nt: TGTGCCAGTAGTATGTCGACTAGCCGGGGGATTCGTTACACCGGGGAGCTGTTTTTT
j_gene: TRBJ1-6; v_gene: TRBV6-5; len: 15; abundance: NA; d_gene: TRBD1; CDR3aa: CASSPTGTGFSPLHF; CDR3nt: TGTGCCAGCAGTCCAACCGGGACAGGGTTTTCACCCCTCCACTTT
j_gene: TRBJ1-6; v_gene: TRBV27; len: 14; abundance: NA; d_gene: TRBD1; CDR3aa: CASRPTGGSSPLHF; CDR3nt: TGTGCCAGCAGACCGACAGGGGGCAGTTCACCCCTCCACTTT
j_gene: TRBJ2-2; v_gene: TRBV5-1; len: 15; abundance: NA; d_gene: TRBD1; CDR3aa: CASSVQGANTGELFF; CDR3nt: TGCGCCAGCAGCGTACAGGGGGCTAACACCGGGGAGCTGTTTTTT
j_gene: TRBJ1-1; v_gene: TRBV19; len: 17; abundance: NA; d_gene: TRBD1; CDR3aa: CASSIALGQGANTEAFF; CDR3nt: TGTGCCAGTAGTATCGCTCTGGGACAGGGGGCGAACACTGAAGCTTTCTTT
j_gene: TRBJ2-2; v_gene: TRBV27; len: 13; abundance: NA; d_gene: NA; CDR3aa: CASSSSRTGELFF; CDR3nt: TGTGCCAGCAGTTCAAGTAGAACCGGGGAGCTGTTTTTT
j_gene: TRBJ2-1; v_gene: TRBV30; len: 13; abundance: NA; d_gene: NA; CDR3aa: CAWSRGLYNEQFF; CDR3nt: TGTGCCTGGAGTCGAGGCCTCTACAATGAGCAGTTCTTC
j_gene: TRBJ2-2; v_gene: TRBV9; len: 16; abundance: NA; d_gene: TRBD1; CDR3aa: CASSTGQGGSTGELFF; CDR3nt: TGTGCCAGCAGCACCGGACAGGGGGGCAGCACCGGGGAGCTGTTTTTT
j_gene: TRBJ2-2; v_gene: TRBV9; len: 12; abundance: NA; d_gene: NA; CDR3aa: CASSGGPGELFF; CDR3nt: TGTGCCAGCAGCGGGGGGCCCGGGGAGCTGTTTTTT
j_gene: TRBJ2-3; v_gene: TRBV11-2; len: 13; abundance: NA; d_gene: NA; CDR3aa: CASSPWGGDTQYF; CDR3nt: TGTGCCAGCAGCCCCTGGGGAGGAGATACGCAGTATTTT
j_gene: TRBJ2-1; v_gene: TRBV6-1; len: 17; abundance: NA; d_gene: NA; CDR3aa: CASSDWTSARSYNEQFF; CDR3nt: TGTGCCAGCAGTGATTGGACTTCTGCCCGCTCCTACAATGAGCAGTTCTTC
j_gene: TRBJ1-2; v_gene: TRBV6-1; len: 21; abundance: NA; d_gene: TRBD1; CDR3aa: CASSERMAGARTGRGSYGYTF; CDR3nt: TGTGCCAGCAGTGAACGTATGGCCGGCGCGAGGACAGGTAGAGGTAGCTATGGCTACACCTTC
j_gene: TRBJ2-7; v_gene: TRBV12-3/TRBV12-4; len: 13; abundance: NA; d_gene: TRBD1; CDR3aa: CASREQGEDEQYF; CDR3nt: TGTGCCAGCAGAGAACAGGGGGAGGACGAGCAGTACTTC
j_gene: TRBJ1-2; v_gene: TRBV6-1; len: 16; abundance: NA; d_gene: TRBD1; CDR3aa: CASSEASTGGYYGYTF; CDR3nt: TGTGCCAGCAGTGAAGCGTCGACAGGGGGCTACTATGGCTACACCTTC
j_gene: TRBJ1-3; v_gene: TRBV10-3; len: 15; abundance: NA; d_gene: TRBD1; CDR3aa: CAISGTVSSGNTIYF; CDR3nt: TGTGCCATCAGCGGGACAGTAAGCTCTGGAAACACCATATATTTT
j_gene: TRBJ2-2; v_gene: TRBV11-2; len: 16; abundance: NA; d_gene: TRBD2; CDR3aa: CASSQLAGAPTGELFF; CDR3nt: TGTGCCAGCAGCCAGCTAGCGGGGGCCCCCACCGGGGAGCTGTTTTTT
j_gene: TRBJ1-2; v_gene: TRBV18; len: 16; abundance: NA; d_gene: NA; CDR3aa: CASSPPSLGANYGYTF; CDR3nt: TGTGCCAGCTCACCACCATCCCTCGGGGCTAACTATGGCTACACCTTC
j_gene: TRBJ2-7; v_gene: TRBV2; len: 14; abundance: NA; d_gene: TRBD2; CDR3aa: CASKGTSGPYEQYF; CDR3nt: TGTGCCAGCAAAGGGACTAGCGGACCCTACGAGCAGTACTTC
j_gene: TRBJ1-1; v_gene: TRBV15; len: 14; abundance: NA; d_gene: NA; CDR3aa: CATSREIGNTEAFF; CDR3nt: TGTGCCACCAGCAGAGAGATCGGGAACACTGAAGCTTTCTTT
j_gene: TRBJ1-3; v_gene: TRBV4-2; len: 14; abundance: NA; d_gene: NA; CDR3aa: CASSQARSGNTIYF; CDR3nt: TGTGCCAGCAGCCAAGCCCGCTCTGGAAACACCATATATTTT
j_gene: TRBJ2-3; v_gene: TRBV27; len: 15; abundance: NA; d_gene: TRBD2; CDR3aa: CASSPKTSETDTQYF; CDR3nt: TGTGCCAGCTCCCCCAAGACTAGCGAGACAGATACGCAGTATTTT
j_gene: TRBJ1-2; v_gene: TRBV5-1; len: 14; abundance: once; d_gene: NA; CDR3aa: CASSAGVTGYGYTF; CDR3nt: TGCGCCAGCAGCGCAGGGGTCACCGGCTATGGCTACACCTTC
j_gene: TRBJ1-1; v_gene: TRBV19; len: 14; abundance: NA; d_gene: TRBD1; CDR3aa: CASIATGGRTEAFF; CDR3nt: TGTGCCAGTATTGCGACAGGGGGCAGGACTGAAGCTTTCTTT
j_gene: TRBJ2-6; v_gene: TRBV2; len: 14; abundance: NA; d_gene: NA; CDR3aa: CASSGVTGANVLTF; CDR3nt: TGTGCCAGCAGTGGAGTGACTGGGGCCAACGTCCTGACTTTC
j_gene: TRBJ1-6; v_gene: TRBV7-2; len: 15; abundance: few; d_gene: NA; CDR3aa: CASSLVQGTGSPLHF; CDR3nt: TGTGCCAGCAGCTTAGTTCAGGGGACGGGTTCACCCCTCCACTTT
j_gene: TRBJ1-6; v_gene: TRBV7-2; len: 15; abundance: NA; d_gene: NA; CDR3aa: CASSWGTMPNSPLHF; CDR3nt: TGTGCCAGCAGCTGGGGGACAATGCCAAATTCACCCCTCCACTTT